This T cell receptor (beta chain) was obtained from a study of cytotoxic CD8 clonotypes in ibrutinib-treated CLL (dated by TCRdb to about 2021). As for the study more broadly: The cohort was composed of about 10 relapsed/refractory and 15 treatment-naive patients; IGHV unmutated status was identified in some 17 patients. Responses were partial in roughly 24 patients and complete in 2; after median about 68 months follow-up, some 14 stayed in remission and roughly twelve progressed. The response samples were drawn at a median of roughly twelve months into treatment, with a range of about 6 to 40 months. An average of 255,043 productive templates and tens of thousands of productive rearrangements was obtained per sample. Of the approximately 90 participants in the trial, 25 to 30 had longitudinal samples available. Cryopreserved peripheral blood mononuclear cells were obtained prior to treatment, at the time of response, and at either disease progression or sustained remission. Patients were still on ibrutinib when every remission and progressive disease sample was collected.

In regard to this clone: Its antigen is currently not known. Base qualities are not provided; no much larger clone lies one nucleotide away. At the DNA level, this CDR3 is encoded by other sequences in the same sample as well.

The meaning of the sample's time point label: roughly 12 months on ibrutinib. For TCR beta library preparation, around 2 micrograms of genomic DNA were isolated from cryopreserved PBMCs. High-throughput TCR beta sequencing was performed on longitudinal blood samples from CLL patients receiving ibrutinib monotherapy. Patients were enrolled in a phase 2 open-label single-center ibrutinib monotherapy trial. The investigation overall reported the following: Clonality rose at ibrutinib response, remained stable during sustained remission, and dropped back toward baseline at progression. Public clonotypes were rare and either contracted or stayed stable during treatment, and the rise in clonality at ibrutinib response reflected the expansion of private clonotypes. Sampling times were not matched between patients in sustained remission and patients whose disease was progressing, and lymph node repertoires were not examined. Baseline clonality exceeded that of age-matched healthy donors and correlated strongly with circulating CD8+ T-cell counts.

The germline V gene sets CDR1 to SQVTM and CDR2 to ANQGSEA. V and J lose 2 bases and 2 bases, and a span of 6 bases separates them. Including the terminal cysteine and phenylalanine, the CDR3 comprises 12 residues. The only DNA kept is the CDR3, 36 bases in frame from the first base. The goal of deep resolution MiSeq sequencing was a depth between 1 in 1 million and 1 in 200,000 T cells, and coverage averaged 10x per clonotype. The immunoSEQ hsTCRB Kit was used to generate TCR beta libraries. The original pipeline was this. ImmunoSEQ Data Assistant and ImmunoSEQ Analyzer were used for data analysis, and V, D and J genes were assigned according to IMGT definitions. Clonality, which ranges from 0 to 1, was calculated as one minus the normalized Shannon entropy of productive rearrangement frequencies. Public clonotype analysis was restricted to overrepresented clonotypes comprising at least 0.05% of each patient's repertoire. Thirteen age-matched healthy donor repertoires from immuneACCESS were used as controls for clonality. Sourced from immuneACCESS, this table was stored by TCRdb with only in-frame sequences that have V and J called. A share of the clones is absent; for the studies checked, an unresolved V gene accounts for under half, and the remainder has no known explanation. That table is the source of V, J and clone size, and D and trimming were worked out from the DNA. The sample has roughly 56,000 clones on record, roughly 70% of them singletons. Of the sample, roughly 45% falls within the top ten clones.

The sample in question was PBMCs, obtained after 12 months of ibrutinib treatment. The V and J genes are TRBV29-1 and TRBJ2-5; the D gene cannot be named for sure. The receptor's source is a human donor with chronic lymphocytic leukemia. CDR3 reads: CSVELGQETQYF. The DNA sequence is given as TGCAGCGTTGAATTGGGGCAAGAGACCCAGTACTTC.